These T cell receptor beta chains were read from a single sample in a study of glioma-infiltrating T cells. TCRdb ran MiXCR on the multiplex PCR reads and lists one entry per CDR3 protein. The sample has roughly 130,000 distinct CDR3 sequences, under 30% seen once. Sample: glioma tissue, nonneoplastic brain tissue, or PBMCs (not recorded which). The receptors derive from a human donor with low-grade glioma or glioblastoma, undergoing nonglioma brain surgery, or in good health (not recorded which). CDR3s include the opening cysteine and the closing phenylalanine or tryptophan. A D gene is named only where the DNA matches it firmly. Clone size is not always given. Where it is, it says once, few, many or a class for expanded clones.

D: NA
size: few
length: 15
V: TRBV14
J: TRBJ2-2
DNA: TGTGCCAGCAGCCAAGTCCCTAGGGTCACCGGGGAGCTGTTTTTT
CDR3: CASSQVPRVTGELFF

D: TRBD1
size: NA
length: 16
V: TRBV7-2
J: TRBJ2-2
DNA: TGTGCCAGCAGCTTAGCAGGGGGCGCGGTCACCTGGGAGCTGTTTTTT
CDR3: CASSLAGGAVTWELFF

D: NA
size: NA
length: 13
V: TRBV20-1
J: TRBJ2-3
DNA: TGCAGTGCTAAACCCCCCGGGCCAGATACGCAGTATTTT
CDR3: CSAKPPGPDTQYF

D: TRBD2
size: few
length: 14
V: TRBV6-1
J: TRBJ2-5
DNA: TGTGCCAGCAATCAGCGGGGCCTTGCCGAGACCCAGTACTTC
CDR3: CASNQRGLAETQYF

D: NA
size: NA
length: 15
V: TRBV20-1
J: TRBJ1-2
DNA: TGCAGTGCTAGAGAATCCAGGGTTAACCTCTATGGCTACACCTTC
CDR3: CSARESRVNLYGYTF

D: NA
size: many
length: 14
V: TRBV4-1
J: TRBJ1-5
DNA: TGCGCCAGCGCCTGGGCTAGGGTGAATCAGCCCCAGCATTTT
CDR3: CASAWARVNQPQHF

D: NA
size: many
length: 14
V: TRBV20-1
J: TRBJ2-1
DNA: TGCAGTGCTAGATTCCCTAGCTCCAACAATGAGCAGTTCTTC
CDR3: CSARFPSSNNEQFF

D: TRBD1
size: many
length: 15
V: TRBV6-6
J: TRBJ1-2
DNA: TGTGCCAGCAGTTACTACGGGACAGGGGGCGGGGGCTACACCTTC
CDR3: CASSYYGTGGGGYTF

D: NA
size: NA
length: 14
V: TRBV6-1
J: TRBJ2-3
DNA: TGTGCCAGCAGTGAGGGGCTGGGGGCAGATACGCAGTATTTT
CDR3: CASSEGLGADTQYF

D: TRBD1
size: NA
length: 17
V: TRBV7-6
J: TRBJ2-2
DNA: TGTGCCAGCAGCTTATTCGGACAGGGGGCTCTCTGGGGGGAGCTGTTTTTT
CDR3: CASSLFGQGALWGELFF

D: TRBD2
size: NA
length: 16
V: TRBV25-1
J: TRBJ2-5
DNA: TGTGCCAGCAGTGATCGTCTAGCGGTGTCCCGAGAGACCCAGTACTTC
CDR3: CASSDRLAVSRETQYF

D: NA
size: NA
length: 15
V: TRBV12-3/TRBV12-4
J: TRBJ2-5
DNA: TGTGCCAGCAGTTTGGACCTTGGGGCCCAAGAGACCCAGTACTTC
CDR3: CASSLDLGAQETQYF

D: NA
size: few
length: 14
V: TRBV7-9
J: TRBJ2-5
DNA: TGTGCCAGCAGCTTGGAAGCCTTAGAGGAGACCCAGTACTTC
CDR3: CASSLEALEETQYF

D: NA
size: many
length: 14
V: TRBV27
J: TRBJ2-1
DNA: TGTGCCAGCAGTTTGGCGGCAATGTACAATGAGCAGTTCTTC
CDR3: CASSLAAMYNEQFF

D: TRBD1
size: NA
length: 12
V: TRBV11-2
J: TRBJ2-1
DNA: TGTGCCAGCAGCCCCCAGGGGGCGCAACTATTCTTC
CDR3: CASSPQGAQLFF

D: TRBD2
size: few
length: 14
V: TRBV7-6
J: TRBJ2-5
DNA: TGTGCCAGCAGCTCCCCCGCGGGGGGCGAGACCCAGTACTTC
CDR3: CASSSPAGGETQYF

D: TRBD2
size: many
length: 16
V: TRBV6-4
J: TRBJ2-3
DNA: TGTGCCAGCAGTGTCGGGACTAGCGGGGTCACAGATACGCAGTATTTT
CDR3: CASSVGTSGVTDTQYF

D: NA
size: many
length: 12
V: TRBV15
J: TRBJ2-3
DNA: TGTGCCACCAGCAGAGACGCAGATACGCAGTATTTT
CDR3: CATSRDADTQYF

D: NA
size: few
length: 15
V: TRBV18
J: TRBJ2-4
DNA: TGTGCCAGCTCACCACCGGGACCACCCCAAAACATTCAGTACTTC
CDR3: CASSPPGPPQNIQYF